This T cell receptor (beta chain) was recovered during a study of T-cell reconstitution after alpha-beta-depleted transplantation in children. Findings of the study overall: Some patients showed high day-60 TCRbeta diversity, which derived from surviving recipient T cells and thymic progenitors. At the one-year point after transplant, T-cell counts and TCRbeta diversity were found to come mostly from T cells that had been newly produced. Alpha-beta T cells about two months after transplant reportedly derived from several hundred expanded graft clones.

Many counts were recorded for this clonotype. The antigen is undetermined. Unique molecular identifiers were incorporated into the prepared TCRbeta library. TCRdb reprocessed the PCR reads with MiXCR, giving one entry per CDR3 protein. Of around 190,000 distinct CDR3 sequences listed, approximately 6.3% are singletons. The CDR3 covers 15 residues. The J segment lost 2 bases and the V segment lost 6 bases, leaving 2 bases of the junction unmatched. The germline V gene has CDR1 MDHEN and CDR2 SYDVKM. The genes are TRBV28 and TRBJ2-5, with TRBD2 matching over 14 bases. This specimen was PBMCs, taken before TCRalphabeta/CD19-depleted stem cell transplant. This clonotype originated in a boy aged 2-15 years with acute lymphoblastic leukemia, due to receive a stem cell transplant. The CDR3 nucleotides are TGTGCCAGCAGCAGGACTAGCGGGGGGCAAGAGACCCAGTACTTC. Its translation: CASSRTSGGQETQYF.